This TCR beta chain appears in the sequencing data of a study of T cells of healthy individuals. CDR1 DFQATT and CDR2 SNEGSKA come from the germline V gene (reference sequence). The length of the CDR3 is 12 residues. As regards this clonotype: A much larger clone differs by one base, so this may be a read error.

Each CDR3 protein is one row after TCRdb ran MiXCR on the 5' RACE reads. Of about 63,000 distinct CDR3 sequences listed, roughly 17% are singletons. This TCR came from a human donor in good health. The rearrangement joins TRBV20-1 to TRBJ1-3; no reliable D call. As DNA, the CDR3 is TGCAGTGCTAGAGATCGAGGAAACACCGTATATTTT. It codes for CSARDRGNTVYF.